The 5 T cell receptor beta chains listed next were all sequenced from one sample in a study of blood T cell repertoires in COVID-19. The method was immunoSEQ multiplex PCR; TCRdb's version includes in-frame clones alone and lacks a portion of them. The sample carries about 240,000 clones, about 88% recorded once. The sequenced sample consisted of peripheral blood. All receptors derive from a woman between 65 and 79 years old with active or convalescent COVID-19.

This clone was detected only once. V and J are TRBV18 and TRBJ2-2, with D perhaps matching TRBD1 (6 bases). V was pared by 5 bases and J by 0 bases, with 16 bases between. CDR3 size: 17 residues. The V gene's germline CDR1 is KGHSH and CDR2 LQKENI. This CDR3 is CASSSQGMFANTGELFF. Here the CDR3 DNA reads TGTGCCAGCTCATCGCAGGGGATGTTCGCGAACACCGGGGAGCTGTTTTTT.

CDR3 bases: TGTGCCAGCAGTATCCTTGGGACAGGGCTAGAGACCCAGTACTTC. It specifies CASSILGTGLETQYF. This chain connects TRBV6-2 or TRBV6-3 to TRBJ2-5, with TRBD1 identical over 9 bases. V trimming: 5 bases; J trimming: 4 bases; junction bases outside the gene matches: 8. Per germline, CDR1 MNHEY and CDR2 SVGEGT. The CDR3 extends over 15 amino acids.

The chain has TRBV18 and TRBJ2-4; maybe TRBD2 (6 bases). Looked up from germline, CDR1 is KGHSH and CDR2 is LQKENI. The CDR3 has 15 residues. The V end was cut by 6 bases, the J end by 2 bases, with 14 bases between. In nucleotides, the CDR3 is TGTGCCAGCTCCCCGGGAGCAGGCTCCAAAAACATTCAGTACTTC. The encoded protein is CASSPGAGSKNIQYF.

This clone has more than one count but fewer than ten. V gene TRBV10-3 combines with J gene TRBJ1-2; 10 bases agree with TRBD1. The length of the CDR3 is 17 residues. Germline trimming cut 2 bases from V and 6 bases from J; bases unmatched to any gene: 12. Germline loops: CDR1 ENHRY, CDR2 SYGVKD. CDR3 DNA: TGTGCCATCAGTGAGATCGTGATGAGCGGACAGGGGGATGGCTACACCTTC. This translates into CAISEIVMSGQGDGYTF.

V gene TRBV7-9 combines with J gene TRBJ1-5; TRBD1 matches 10 bases. The CDR3 covers 15 residues. J was trimmed by 4 bases and V by 4 bases; bases with no gene match: 4. Per germline, CDR1 SEHNR and CDR2 FQNEAQ (reference sequence). CDR3 sequence: CASSSRQGANQPQHF. CDR3 sequence (DNA): TGTGCCAGCAGCTCAAGACAGGGGGCAAATCAGCCCCAGCATTTT.